This TCR beta chain was identified during a study of shared clonotypes between healthy human individuals. CD4+ cells were split into CD45RA+ naive and CD45RA-negative memory subsets. The CDR3 spans 16 residues. The V and J ends lost 1 base and 4 bases respectively, with 17 bases between them. Germline V CDR1 and CDR2: SGHTA, FQGNSA. TCRdb's copy holds only in-frame clones and misses some; the assay was immunoSEQ multiplex PCR. The sample lists roughly 1.4 million clones, around 98.5% occurring once. General study findings and limits: Non-shared clonotypes were found to have lower generation probabilities than the clonotypes that were shared by all four of the sorted-subset donors.

Details on this clone: The antigen remains undetermined.

This TCR derives from a man aged 30 to 45 in good health. The chain joins TRBV7-2 to TRBJ2-7, with a possible D match to TRBD1 (6 bases). The sample comprised naive CD4+ T cells sorted from blood. As for subset: CD45RA+ positively selected. This CDR3 is CASSLGVSGRGYEQYF. The CDR3 DNA is TGTGCCAGCAGCTTAGGGGTTTCGGGCAGGGGATACGAGCAGTACTTC.